This T cell receptor beta chain emerged from a study of vaccination effects on CD4 cells after COVID-19. Data came from immunoSEQ multiplex PCR; TCRdb stores just in-frame clones and leaves some out. The sample lists 10,000 to 13,000 clones, 74% occurring once. Viral peptide pool expansion of antigen-specific CD4+ T cells preceded sequencing in the ViraFEST assay. At the end of more than 8 days of culture, CD4+ T cells were isolated. The table lists this clone with a few counts. Its antigen remains unknown. V shed 0 bases and J shed 12 bases, with 11 bases lying between them. The V gene's germline CDR1 is LGHNT and CDR2 FRNRAP. The length of the CDR3 is 12 residues.

This sequence originates from a human donor who received a COVID-19 vaccine. The sample here was CD4+ T cells from PBMCs cultured with HCoV-229E spike peptides, taken before COVID-19 vaccination. J is TRBJ1-2 and V is TRBV12-5; no clear D gene. Written as DNA, the CDR3 is TGTGCTAGTGGTTTGGTACGGACTGACAACACCTTC. Its translation: CASGLVRTDNTF. Filled out from reference TRBV12-5 and TRBJ1-2, the complete variable domain reads DARVTQTPRHKVTEMGQEVTMRCQPILGHNTVFWYRQTMMQGLELLAYFRNRAPLDDSGMPKDRFSAEMPDATLATLKIQPSEPRDSAVYFCASGLVRTDNTFGSGTRLTVV.